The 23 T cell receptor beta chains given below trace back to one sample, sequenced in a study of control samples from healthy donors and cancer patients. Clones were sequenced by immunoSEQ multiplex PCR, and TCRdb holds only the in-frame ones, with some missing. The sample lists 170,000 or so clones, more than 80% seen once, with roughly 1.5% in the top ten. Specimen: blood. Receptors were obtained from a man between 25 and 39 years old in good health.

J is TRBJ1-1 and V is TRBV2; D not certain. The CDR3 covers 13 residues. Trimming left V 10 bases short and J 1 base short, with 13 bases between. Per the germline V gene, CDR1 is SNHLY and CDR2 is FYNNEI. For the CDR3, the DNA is TGTGCCACCAAGAGGGCGCGGAACACTGAAGCTTTCTTT. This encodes CATKRARNTEAFF.

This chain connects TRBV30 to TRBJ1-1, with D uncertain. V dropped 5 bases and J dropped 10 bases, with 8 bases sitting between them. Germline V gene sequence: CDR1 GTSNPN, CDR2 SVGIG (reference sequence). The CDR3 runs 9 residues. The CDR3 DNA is TGTGCCTGGGAGGAAGGAGCTTTCTTT. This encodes CAWEEGAFF.

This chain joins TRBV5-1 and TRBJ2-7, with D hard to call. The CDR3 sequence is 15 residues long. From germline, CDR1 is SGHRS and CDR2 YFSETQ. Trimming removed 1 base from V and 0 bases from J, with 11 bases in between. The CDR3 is CASSLNPRNSYEQYF. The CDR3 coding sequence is TGCGCCAGCAGCTTGAACCCAAGGAACTCCTACGAGCAGTACTTC. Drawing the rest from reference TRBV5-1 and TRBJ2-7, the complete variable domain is KAGVTQTPRYLIKTRGQQVTLSCSPISGHRSVSWYQQTPGQGLQFLFEYFSETQRNKGNFPGRFSGRQFSNSRSEMNVSTLELGDSALYLCASSLNPRNSYEQYFGPGTRLTVT.

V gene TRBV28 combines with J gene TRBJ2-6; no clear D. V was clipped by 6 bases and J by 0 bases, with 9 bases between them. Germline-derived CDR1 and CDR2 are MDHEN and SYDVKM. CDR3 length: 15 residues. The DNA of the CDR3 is TGTGCCAGCAGCCCCGTGGGCTCTGGGGCCAACGTCCTGACTTTC. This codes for CASSPVGSGANVLTF. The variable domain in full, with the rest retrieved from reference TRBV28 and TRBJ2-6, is DVKVTQSSRYLVKRTGEKVFLECVQDMDHENMFWYRQDPGLGLRLIYFSYDVKMKEKGDIPEGYSVSREKKERFSLILESASTNQTSMYLCASSPVGSGANVLTFGAGSRLTVL.

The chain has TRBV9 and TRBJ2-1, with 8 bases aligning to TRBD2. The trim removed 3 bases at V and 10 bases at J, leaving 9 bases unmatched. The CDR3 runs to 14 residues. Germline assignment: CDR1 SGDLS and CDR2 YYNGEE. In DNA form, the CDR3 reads TGTGCCAGCAGCGCAGGGACTAGTATTGGGGAGCAGTTCTTC. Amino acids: CASSAGTSIGEQFF. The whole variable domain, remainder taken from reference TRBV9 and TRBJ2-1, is DSGVTQTPKHLITATGQRVTLRCSPRSGDLSVYWYQQSLDQGLQFLIQYYNGEERAKGNILERFSAQQFPDLHSELNLSSLELGDSALYFCASSAGTSIGEQFFGPGTRLTVL.

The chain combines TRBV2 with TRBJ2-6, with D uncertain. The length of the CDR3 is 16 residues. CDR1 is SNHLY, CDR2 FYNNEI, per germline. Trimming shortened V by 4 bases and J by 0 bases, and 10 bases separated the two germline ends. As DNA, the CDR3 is TGTGCCAGCAGTGGCAGTTTTTCCTCTGGGGCCAACGTCCTGACTTTC. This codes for CASSGSFSSGANVLTF.

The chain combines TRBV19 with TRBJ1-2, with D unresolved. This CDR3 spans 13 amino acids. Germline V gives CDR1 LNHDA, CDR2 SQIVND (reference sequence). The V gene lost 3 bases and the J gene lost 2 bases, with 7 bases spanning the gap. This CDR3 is CASSMGSNYGYTF. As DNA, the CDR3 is TGTGCCAGTAGTATGGGGTCCAACTATGGCTACACCTTC.

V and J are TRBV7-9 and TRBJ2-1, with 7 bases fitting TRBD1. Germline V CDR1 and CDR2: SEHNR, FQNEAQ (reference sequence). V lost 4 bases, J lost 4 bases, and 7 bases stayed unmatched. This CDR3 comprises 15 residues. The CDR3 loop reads CASSYDRASYNEQFF. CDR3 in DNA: TGTGCCAGCAGCTACGACAGGGCCTCTTACAATGAGCAGTTCTTC.

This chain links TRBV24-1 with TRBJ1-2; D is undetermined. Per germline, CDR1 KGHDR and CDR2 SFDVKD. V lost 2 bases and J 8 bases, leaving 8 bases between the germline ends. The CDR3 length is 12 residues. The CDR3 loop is CATSDYGLGYTF. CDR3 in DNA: TGTGCCACCAGTGATTACGGATTGGGCTACACCTTC.

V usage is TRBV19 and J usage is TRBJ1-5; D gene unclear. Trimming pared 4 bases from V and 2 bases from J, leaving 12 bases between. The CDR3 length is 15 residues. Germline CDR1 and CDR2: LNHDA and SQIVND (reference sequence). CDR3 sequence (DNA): TGTGCCAGTAGTACAGTGACGCGTGGCAATCAGCCCCAGCATTTT. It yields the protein CASSTVTRGNQPQHF. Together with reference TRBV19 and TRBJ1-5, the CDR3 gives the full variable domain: DGGITQSPKYLFRKEGQNVTLSCEQNLNHDAMYWYRQDPGQGLRLIYYSQIVNDFQKGDIAEGYSVSREKKESFPLTVTSAQKNPTAFYLCASSTVTRGNQPQHFGDGTRLSIL.

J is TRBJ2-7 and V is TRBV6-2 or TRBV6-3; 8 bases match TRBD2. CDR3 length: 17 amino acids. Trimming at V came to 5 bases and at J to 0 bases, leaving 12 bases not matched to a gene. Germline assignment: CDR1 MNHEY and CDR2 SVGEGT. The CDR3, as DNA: TGTGCCAGCAGTAACGGGGGGGGGCCCGTGAGCTCCTACGAGCAGTACTTC. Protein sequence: CASSNGGGPVSSYEQYF.

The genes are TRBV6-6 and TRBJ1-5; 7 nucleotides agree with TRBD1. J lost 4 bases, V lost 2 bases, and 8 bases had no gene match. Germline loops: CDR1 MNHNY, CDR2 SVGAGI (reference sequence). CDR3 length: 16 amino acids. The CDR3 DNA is TGTGCCAGCAGTTACGGTAGGGGGCTCGCAAATCAGCCCCAGCATTTT. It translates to CASSYGRGLANQPQHF.

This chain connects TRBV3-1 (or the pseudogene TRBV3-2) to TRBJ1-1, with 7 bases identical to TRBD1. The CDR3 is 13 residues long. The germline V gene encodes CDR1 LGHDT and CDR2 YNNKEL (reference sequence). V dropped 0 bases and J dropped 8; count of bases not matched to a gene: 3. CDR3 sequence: CASSQDRGREAFF. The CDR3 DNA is TGTGCCAGCAGCCAAGACAGGGGGAGGGAAGCTTTCTTT.

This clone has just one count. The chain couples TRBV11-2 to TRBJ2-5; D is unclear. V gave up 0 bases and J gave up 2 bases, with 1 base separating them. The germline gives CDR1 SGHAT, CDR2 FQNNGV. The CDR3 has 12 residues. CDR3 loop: CASSLEQETQYF. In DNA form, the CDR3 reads TGTGCCAGCAGCTTAGAGCAAGAGACCCAGTACTTC.

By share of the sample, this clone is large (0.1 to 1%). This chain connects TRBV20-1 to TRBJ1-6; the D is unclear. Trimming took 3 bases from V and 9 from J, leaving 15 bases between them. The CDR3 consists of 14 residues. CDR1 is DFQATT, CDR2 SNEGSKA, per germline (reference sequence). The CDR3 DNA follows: TGCAGTGCTAGTTTTGGCGAACACTCTTCACCCCTCCACTTT. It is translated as CSASFGEHSSPLHF.

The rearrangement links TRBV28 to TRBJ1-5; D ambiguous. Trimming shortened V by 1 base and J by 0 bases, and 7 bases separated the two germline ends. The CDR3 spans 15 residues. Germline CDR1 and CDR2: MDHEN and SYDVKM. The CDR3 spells CASSLSAYSNQPQHF. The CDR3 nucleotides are TGTGCCAGCAGTTTATCAGCATATAGCAATCAGCCCCAGCATTTT.

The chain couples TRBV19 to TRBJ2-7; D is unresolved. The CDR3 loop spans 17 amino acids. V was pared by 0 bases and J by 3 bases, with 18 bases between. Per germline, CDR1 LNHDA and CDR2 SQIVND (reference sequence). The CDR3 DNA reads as TGTGCCAGTAGTATAGATGGTGCGGCCCGTCCCTTCTACGAGCAGTACTTC. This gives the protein CASSIDGAARPFYEQYF.

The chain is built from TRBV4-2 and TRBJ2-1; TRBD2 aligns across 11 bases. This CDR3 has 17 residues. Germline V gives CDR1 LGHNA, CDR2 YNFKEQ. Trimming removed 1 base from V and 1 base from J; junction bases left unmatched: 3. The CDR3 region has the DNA TGTGCCAGCAGCCAAGGACTAGCGGGAATATCCTACAATGAGCAGTTCTTC. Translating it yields CASSQGLAGISYNEQFF.

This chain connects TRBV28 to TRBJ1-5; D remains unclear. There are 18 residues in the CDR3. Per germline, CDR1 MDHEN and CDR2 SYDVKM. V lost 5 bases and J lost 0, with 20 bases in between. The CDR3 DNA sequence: TGTGCCAGCAGTCCCCCCCTGGGGAGCACCTATAGCAATCAGCCCCAGCATTTT. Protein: CASSPPLGSTYSNQPQHF.

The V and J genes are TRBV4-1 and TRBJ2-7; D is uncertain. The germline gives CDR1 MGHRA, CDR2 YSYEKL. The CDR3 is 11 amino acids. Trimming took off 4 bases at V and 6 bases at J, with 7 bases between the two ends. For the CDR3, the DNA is TGCGCCAGCAGCCCCGGAGTCGAGCAGTACTTC. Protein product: CASSPGVEQYF.

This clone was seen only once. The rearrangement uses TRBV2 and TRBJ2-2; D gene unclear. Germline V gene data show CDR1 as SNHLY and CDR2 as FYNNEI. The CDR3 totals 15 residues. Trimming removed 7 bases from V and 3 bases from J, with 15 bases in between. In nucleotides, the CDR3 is TGTGCCAGCACCCAAGGGCTAAAATACACCGGGGAGCTGTTTTTT. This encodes CASTQGLKYTGELFF. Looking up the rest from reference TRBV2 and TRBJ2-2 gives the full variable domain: EPEVTQTPSHQVTQMGQEVILRCVPISNHLYFYWYRQILGQKVEFLVSFYNNEISEKSEIFDDQFSVERPDGSNFTLKIRSTKLEDSAMYFCASTQGLKYTGELFFGEGSRLTVL.

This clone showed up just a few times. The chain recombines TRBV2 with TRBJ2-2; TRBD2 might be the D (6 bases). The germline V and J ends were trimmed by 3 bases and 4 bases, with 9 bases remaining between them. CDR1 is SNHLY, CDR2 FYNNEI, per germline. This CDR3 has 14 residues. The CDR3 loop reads CASSDGGTTGELFF. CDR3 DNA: TGTGCCAGCAGTGACGGCGGGACCACCGGGGAGCTGTTTTTT.

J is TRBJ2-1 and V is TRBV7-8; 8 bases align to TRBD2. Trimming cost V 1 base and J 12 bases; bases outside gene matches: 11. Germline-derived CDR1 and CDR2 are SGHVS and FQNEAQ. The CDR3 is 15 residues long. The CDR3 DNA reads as TGTGCCAGCAGCTTAGACTTGAGCGGGAGAGGGGCGCAGTTCTTC. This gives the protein CASSLDLSGRGAQFF.